This entry lists 15 T cell receptor beta chains sequenced from one sample in a study of T cells in Graves' hyperthyroidism and ophthalmopathy. Amplification of TCR beta CDR3 regions used RNA as the template. TCR CDR3 underwent first-round RT-PCR with the HTBI primer set. MiXCR, run by TCRdb on the multiplex PCR reads, gives a single entry per CDR3 protein. The sample lists a few hundred thousand distinct CDR3 sequences; around 18% were seen once. The sample taken for sequencing was blood. The receptors come from a woman in her thirties or forties with Graves' ophthalmopathy.

This clonotype was observed at least ten times. The chain combines TRBV12-3 or TRBV12-4 with TRBJ2-5, with D maybe TRBD1 (5 bases). With 6 bases removed from V and 3 bases from J, the gap between germline ends came to 11 bases. The CDR3 covers 13 residues. The DNA for the CDR3 is TGTGCCAGCAGATGGAAAGGGGAAGAGACCCAGTACTTC. Translation gives CASRWKGEETQYF.

This clonotype was counted ten times or more. The chain employs TRBV12-3 or TRBV12-4 and TRBJ1-6; D is perhaps TRBD1 (6 bases). This CDR3 has 15 residues. Deletions cut 3 bases from V and 8 bases from J, with 14 bases between. The CDR3 DNA is TGTGCCAGCAGTTTGACAGGCCTCCCGGATTCACCCCTCCACTTT. Its protein is CASSLTGLPDSPLHF.

This clonotype occurred a few times. The V and J genes are TRBV7-2 and TRBJ1-2; 7 bases are shared with TRBD1. Germline trimming cut 5 bases from V and 8 bases from J; bases unmatched to any gene: 11. CDR1 is SGHTA and CDR2 is FQGNSA in the germline V gene. The CDR3 spans 14 residues. The CDR3 DNA reads as TGTGCCAGCAGCCCTTCTAAAGGGGGCTTGGGCTACACCTTC. Its protein is CASSPSKGGLGYTF.

This clonotype appeared many times. The CDR3 is CASSSGTGYYEQYF. CDR3 coding DNA: TGTGCCAGCAGCTCCGGGACAGGGTACTACGAGCAGTACTTC. The V call is TRBV7-9, the J call TRBJ2-7; the match to TRBD1 covers 9 bases. The CDR3 runs 14 residues. V shed 4 bases, J shed 3 bases, and the junction held 4 bases outside the gene matches. Germline values: CDR1 SEHNR, CDR2 FQNEAQ (reference sequence).

This clonotype was seen at least ten times. V usage is TRBV30 and J usage is TRBJ1-1; the match to TRBD1 covers 11 bases. J lost 4 bases, V lost 8 bases, and 3 bases had no gene match. CDR1 GTSNPN and CDR2 SVGIG come from the germline V gene (reference sequence). The CDR3 spans 12 residues. The CDR3 reads CAQGQGGTEAFF. CDR3 nucleotides: TGTGCCCAGGGACAGGGGGGCACTGAAGCTTTCTTT.

This clonotype was seen at least ten times. This rearrangement joins TRBV6-5 to TRBJ2-2; D is uncertain. The germline V gene encodes CDR1 MNHEY and CDR2 SVGAGI. The CDR3 has 13 amino acids. Trimming pared 0 bases from V and 4 bases from J, leaving 3 bases between. CDR3 bases: TGTGCCAGCAGTTACTCGTCCACCGGGGAGCTGTTTTTT. Translating gives CASSYSSTGELFF.

In the case of this clonotype: Relative to the germline gene, one junction end is altered; a read error may explain this. The V call is TRBV19, the J call TRBJ2-2, with D perhaps assigned TRBD1 or TRBD2 (5 bases each). The CDR3 runs 16 residues. CDR1 and CDR2 (germline): LNHDA, SQIVND (reference sequence). CDR3: CASSIPGRRNTGELFF. CDR3 nucleotide sequence: TGTGCCAGTAGTATCCCGGGACGGAGGAACACAGGGGAGCTGTTTTTT. Combining the CDR3 with reference TRBV19 and TRBJ2-2 gives the whole variable domain DGGITQSPKYLFRKEGQNVTLSCEQNLNHDAMYWYRQDPGQGLRLIYYSQIVNDFQKGDIAEGYSVSREKKESFPLTVTSAQKNPTAFYLCASSIPGRRNTGELFFGEGSRLTVL.

This clonotype was recorded at least ten times. This chain connects TRBV2 to TRBJ2-2; TRBD2 matches at 9 bases. Trimming took 4 bases from V and 10 from J; bases not matched to a gene: 7. The CDR3 length is 14 residues. Germline loops: CDR1 SNHLY, CDR2 FYNNEI. CDR3 sequence (DNA): TGTGCCAGCAGTGGGCTAGCGGGGCGAACGGAGCTGTTTTTT. It translates to CASSGLAGRTELFF.

This clonotype has a count of ten or more. V and J are TRBV9 and TRBJ2-7, with 7 bases fitting TRBD2. Germline lookup yields CDR1 SGDLS and CDR2 YYNGEE. V gave up 0 bases and J gave up 0 bases; unmatched junction bases: 6. The CDR3 extends over 16 amino acids. The CDR3 region has the DNA TGTGCCAGCAGCGTAGGAGGCGGGAGCAGCTCCTACGAGCAGTACTTC. As protein: CASSVGGGSSSYEQYF. Filled out from reference TRBV9 and TRBJ2-7, the complete variable domain reads DSGVTQTPKHLITATGQRVTLRCSPRSGDLSVYWYQQSLDQGLQFLIQYYNGEERAKGNILERFSAQQFPDLHSELNLSSLELGDSALYFCASSVGGGSSSYEQYFGPGTRLTVT.

This clonotype was counted at least ten times. The rearrangement links TRBV7-2 to TRBJ2-5, with TRBD2 matching over 10 bases. The CDR3 extends over 15 amino acids. Trimming took 3 bases from V and 4 from J; bases not matched to a gene: 5. Looked up from germline, CDR1 is SGHTA and CDR2 is FQGNSA. The CDR3 is CASSFVAGGRETQYF. In DNA form, the CDR3 reads TGTGCCAGCAGCTTCGTAGCGGGAGGTAGAGAGACCCAGTACTTC.

This clonotype has a count of ten or more. The V call is TRBV19, the J call TRBJ2-7; 8 nucleotides line up with TRBD1. The CDR3 is made up of 15 amino acids. CDR1 is LNHDA, CDR2 SQIVND, per germline (reference sequence). V lost 3 bases to trimming and J lost 4 bases; unmatched junction nucleotides: 8. The CDR3 nucleotides are TGTGCCAGTAGTATTACGACAGGGGCGTCTTACGAGCAGTACTTC. It yields the protein CASSITTGASYEQYF.

At least ten counts were recorded for this clonotype. The chain couples TRBV6-5 to TRBJ1-5, with 7 positions matching TRBD1. Trimming removed 5 bases from V and 6 bases from J; junction bases left unmatched: 10. This CDR3 is 15 amino acids long. Germline V gene data show CDR1 as MNHEY and CDR2 as SVGAGI. The CDR3 loop is CASSPDGRGFQPQHF. CDR3 bases: TGTGCCAGCAGTCCAGACGGCAGGGGGTTTCAGCCCCAGCATTTT.

This clonotype was seen ten or more times. The chain combines TRBV6-5 with TRBJ2-1; D might be TRBD2 (6 bases). Germline assignment: CDR1 MNHEY and CDR2 SVGAGI. Trimming pared 0 bases from V and 7 bases from J, leaving 16 bases between. CDR3 length equals 16 residues. The CDR3 DNA reads as TGTGCCAGCAGTTACTCTGGCGGGGCGGCCTGGAATGAGCAGTTCTTC. Amino acids: CASSYSGGAAWNEQFF.

This clonotype was observed many times. The chain recombines TRBV28 with TRBJ1-2, with D uncertain. There are 12 residues in the CDR3. The V end was cut by 5 bases, the J end by 6 bases, with 10 bases between. The germline gives CDR1 MDHEN, CDR2 SYDVKM. CDR3 sequence reads: CASSGSWDGYTF. Here the CDR3 DNA reads TGTGCCAGCAGTGGATCTTGGGATGGCTACACCTTC.

This clonotype has a count of ten or more. The chain combines TRBV7-9 with TRBJ2-7; the D gene could be TRBD1 or TRBD2 (5 bases each). V was shortened by 4 bases and J by 2 bases, with 12 bases between the two germline ends. Looked up from germline, CDR1 is SEHNR and CDR2 is FQNEAQ (reference sequence). The CDR3 runs to 14 residues. The CDR3 nucleotides read TGTGCCAGCAGCTGGGGCGGAGGCCCCTACGAGCAGTACTTC. As protein: CASSWGGGPYEQYF.